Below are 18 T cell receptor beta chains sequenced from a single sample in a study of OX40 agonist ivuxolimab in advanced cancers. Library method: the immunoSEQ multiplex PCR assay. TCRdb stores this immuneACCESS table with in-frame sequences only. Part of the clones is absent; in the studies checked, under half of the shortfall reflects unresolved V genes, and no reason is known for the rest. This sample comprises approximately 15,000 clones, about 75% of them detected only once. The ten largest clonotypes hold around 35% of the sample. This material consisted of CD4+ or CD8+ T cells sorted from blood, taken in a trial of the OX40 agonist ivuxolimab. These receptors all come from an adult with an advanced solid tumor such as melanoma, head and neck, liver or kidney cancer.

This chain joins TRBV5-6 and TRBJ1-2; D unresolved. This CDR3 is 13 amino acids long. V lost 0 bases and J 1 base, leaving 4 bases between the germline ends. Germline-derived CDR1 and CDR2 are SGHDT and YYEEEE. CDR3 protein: CASSLDNNYGYTF. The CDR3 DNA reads TGTGCCAGCAGCTTGGACAATAACTATGGCTACACCTTC.

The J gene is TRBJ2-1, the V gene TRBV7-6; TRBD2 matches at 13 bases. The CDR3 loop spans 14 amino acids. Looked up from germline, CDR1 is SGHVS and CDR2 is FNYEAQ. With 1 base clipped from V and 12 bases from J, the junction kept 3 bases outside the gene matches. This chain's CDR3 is CASSLGGLAGPQFF. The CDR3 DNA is TGTGCCAGCAGCTTAGGGGGACTAGCGGGACCGCAGTTCTTC.

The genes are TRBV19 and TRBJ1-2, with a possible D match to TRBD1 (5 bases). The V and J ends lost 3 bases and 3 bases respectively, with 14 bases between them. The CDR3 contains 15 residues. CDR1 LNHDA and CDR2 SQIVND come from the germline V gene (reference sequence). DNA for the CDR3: TGTGCCAGTAGTATGCTTCAGGGCCCCCACTATGGCTACACCTTC. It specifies CASSMLQGPHYGYTF.

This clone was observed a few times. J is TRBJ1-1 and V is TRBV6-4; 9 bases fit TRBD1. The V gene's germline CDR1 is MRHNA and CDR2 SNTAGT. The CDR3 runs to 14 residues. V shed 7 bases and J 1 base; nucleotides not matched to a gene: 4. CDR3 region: CASKGQGWNTEAFF. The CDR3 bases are TGTGCCAGCAAGGGACAGGGCTGGAACACTGAAGCTTTCTTT.

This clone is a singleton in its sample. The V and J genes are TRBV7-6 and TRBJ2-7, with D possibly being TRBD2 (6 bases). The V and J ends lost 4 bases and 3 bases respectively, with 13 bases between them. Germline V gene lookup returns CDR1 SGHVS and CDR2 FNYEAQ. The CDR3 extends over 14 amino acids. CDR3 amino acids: CASSSGGWGYEQYF. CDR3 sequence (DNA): TGTGCCAGCAGCTCCGGGGGATGGGGCTACGAGCAGTACTTC. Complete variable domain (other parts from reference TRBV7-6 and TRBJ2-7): GAGVSQSPRYKVTKRGQDVALRCDPISGHVSLYWYRQALGQGPEFLTYFNYEAQQDKSGLPNDRFSAERPEGSISTLTIQRTEQRDSAMYRCASSSGGWGYEQYFGPGTRLTVT.

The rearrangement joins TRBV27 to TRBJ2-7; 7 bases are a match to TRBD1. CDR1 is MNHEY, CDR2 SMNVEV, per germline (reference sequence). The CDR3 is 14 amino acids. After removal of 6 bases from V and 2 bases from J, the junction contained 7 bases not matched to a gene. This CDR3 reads CASRRKGAAYEQYF. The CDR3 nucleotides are TGTGCCAGCAGGAGGAAGGGGGCGGCCTACGAGCAGTACTTC.

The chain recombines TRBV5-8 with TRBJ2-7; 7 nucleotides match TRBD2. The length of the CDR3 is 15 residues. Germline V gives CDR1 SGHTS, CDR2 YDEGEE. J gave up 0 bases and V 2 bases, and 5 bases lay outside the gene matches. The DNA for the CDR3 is TGTGCCAGCAGCTTTAGCGGGTCAAGCTCCTACGAGCAGTACTTC. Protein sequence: CASSFSGSSSYEQYF.

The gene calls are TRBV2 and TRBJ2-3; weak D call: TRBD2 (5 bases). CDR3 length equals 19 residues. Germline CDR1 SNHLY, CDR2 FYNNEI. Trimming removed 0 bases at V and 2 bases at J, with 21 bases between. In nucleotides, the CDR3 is TGTGCCAGCAGTGAAGCGCTAAGTCTTGGAGGTCTTGCCACAGATACGCAGTATTTT. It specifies CASSEALSLGGLATDTQYF.

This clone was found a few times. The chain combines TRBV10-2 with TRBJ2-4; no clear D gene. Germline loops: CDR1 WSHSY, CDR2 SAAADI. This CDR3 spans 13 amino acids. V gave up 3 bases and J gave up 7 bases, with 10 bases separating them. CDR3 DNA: TGCGCCAGCAGTGATAGTTTGGACAACATTCAGTACTTC. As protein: CASSDSLDNIQYF.

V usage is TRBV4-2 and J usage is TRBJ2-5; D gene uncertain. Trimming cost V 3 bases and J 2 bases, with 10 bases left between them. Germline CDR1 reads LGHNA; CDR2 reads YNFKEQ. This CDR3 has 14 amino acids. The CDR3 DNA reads TGTGCCAGCAGCCAGGAAGGTTTACAAGAGACCCAGTACTTC. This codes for CASSQEGLQETQYF.

The CDR3 region has the DNA TGTGCCAGCAGCAAGGGACTAGCGGGAGCCAATGAGCAGTTCTTC. Its translation: CASSKGLAGANEQFF. The chain joins TRBV11-2 to TRBJ2-1, with 14 bases aligning to TRBD2. The junction had 3 bases not matched to a gene; V was cut back by 5 bases and J by 6 bases. Germline V gives CDR1 SGHAT, CDR2 FQNNGV. This CDR3 has 15 residues.

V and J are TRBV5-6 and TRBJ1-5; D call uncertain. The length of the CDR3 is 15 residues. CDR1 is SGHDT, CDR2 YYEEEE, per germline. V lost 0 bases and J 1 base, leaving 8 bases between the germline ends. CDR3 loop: CASSLGGSSNQPQHF. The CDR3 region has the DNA TGTGCCAGCAGCTTGGGTGGGTCAAGCAATCAGCCCCAGCATTTT.

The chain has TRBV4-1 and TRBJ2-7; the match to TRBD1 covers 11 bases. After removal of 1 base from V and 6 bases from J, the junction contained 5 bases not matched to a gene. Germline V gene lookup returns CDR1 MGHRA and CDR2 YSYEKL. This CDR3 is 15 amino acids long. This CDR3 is CASSQVGTGGFEQYF. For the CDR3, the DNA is TGCGCCAGCAGCCAAGTGGGGACAGGGGGTTTCGAGCAGTACTTC.

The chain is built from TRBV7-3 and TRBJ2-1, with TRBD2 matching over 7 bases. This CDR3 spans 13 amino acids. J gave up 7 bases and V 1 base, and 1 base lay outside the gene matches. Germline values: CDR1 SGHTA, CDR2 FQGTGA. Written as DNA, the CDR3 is TGTGCCAGCAGCTTAAGTAGCGGGAATGAGCAGTTCTTC. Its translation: CASSLSSGNEQFF.

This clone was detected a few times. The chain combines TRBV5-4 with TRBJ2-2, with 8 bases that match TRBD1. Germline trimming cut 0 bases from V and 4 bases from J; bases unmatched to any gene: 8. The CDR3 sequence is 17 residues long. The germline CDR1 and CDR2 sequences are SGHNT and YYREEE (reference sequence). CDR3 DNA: TGTGCCAGCAGCTTGGGTTCCGGACAGGGTGTCACCGGGGAGCTGTTTTTT. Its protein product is CASSLGSGQGVTGELFF.

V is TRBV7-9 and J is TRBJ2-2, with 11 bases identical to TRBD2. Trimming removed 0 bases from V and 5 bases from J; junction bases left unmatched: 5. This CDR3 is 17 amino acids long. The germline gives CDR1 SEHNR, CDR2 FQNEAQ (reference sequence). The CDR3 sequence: CASSLAPGLAETGELFF. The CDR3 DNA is TGTGCCAGCAGCTTAGCGCCGGGACTAGCGGAAACCGGGGAGCTGTTTTTT.

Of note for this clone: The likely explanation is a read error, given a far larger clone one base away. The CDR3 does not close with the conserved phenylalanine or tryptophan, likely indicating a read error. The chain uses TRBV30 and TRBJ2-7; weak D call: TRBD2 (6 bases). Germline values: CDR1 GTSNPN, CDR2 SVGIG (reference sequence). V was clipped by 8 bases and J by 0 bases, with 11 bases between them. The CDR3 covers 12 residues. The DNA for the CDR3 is TGTGCCGTGCGGGGCAGCTCCTACGAGCAGTACTCC. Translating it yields CAVRGSSYEQYS.

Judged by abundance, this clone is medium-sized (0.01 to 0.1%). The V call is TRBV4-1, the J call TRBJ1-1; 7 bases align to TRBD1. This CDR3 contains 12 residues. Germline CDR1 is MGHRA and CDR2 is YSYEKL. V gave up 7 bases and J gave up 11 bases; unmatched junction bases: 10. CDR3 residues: CASTSTGTGAFF. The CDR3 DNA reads TGCGCCAGCACCTCGACAGGGACGGGGGCTTTCTTT.